This paragraph reports one T cell receptor (beta chain). Antigen unknown. Sequencing used immunoSEQ version 4 in survey mode. Template was genomic DNA at roughly 9.6 ng/uL, with up to 1 ug used per sample. Here immunoSEQ multiplex PCR was the method, and the copy in TCRdb shows in-frame clones only, minus some. The sample comprises approximately 27,000 clones, over 65% of which are singletons, and roughly 0.81% rests with the top ten. V shed 3 bases, J shed 1 base, and the junction held 5 bases outside the gene matches. The CDR3 runs to 16 residues. Germline loops: CDR1 LGHNA, CDR2 YNFKEQ. Cells were stimulated with CMV-infected fibroblast lysates at roughly 10 ug/mL. Memory cells lacking CD40L and CD69 with high CD45RO were sorted. PBMCs were depleted of CD8+ T cells before stimulation. This entry is derived from a study of persistence of HIV-infected CD4 T cells. Notes on the study in general: Degenerate expanded CDR3beta sequences were enriched among CMV- and Gag-responding cells. Rare CMV-responding cells carrying HIV-1 proviruses were not analyzed separately for TCR.

The J gene is TRBJ1-2, the V gene TRBV4-2; 10 nucleotides match TRBD1. Sample: CD4+ T cells sorted from PBMCs after roughly 18-hour stimulation, taken from a patient who received antiretroviral therapy. This clonotype was obtained from an adult woman with HIV who was CMV-seropositive. The CDR3 DNA reads TGTGCCAGCAGCCACGGGGACAGGGGAAATAACTATGGCTACACCTTC. Protein sequence: CASSHGDRGNNYGYTF.